This T cell receptor beta chain was profiled in a study of spatial heterogeneity in lung cancer. As for the study in general: Consistent detection of more beta-chain than alpha-chain sequences was observed.

In this sample, this clonotype turned up many times. Its antigen is unknown. A unique molecular identifier was carried by every single TCR cDNA molecule. TCRdb called the 5' RACE reads again in MiXCR, with one record for every CDR3 protein. The data show under 30,000 distinct CDR3 sequences, 3.3% seen once. Regarding the study as a whole: There were more appearances of ubiquitous expanded tumor TCRs in blood at resection than at follow-up.

Specified time point: sample taken at primary tumor resection. Sequencing was performed on whole RNA extracted from tumor and nontumor lung tissue, or from frozen PBMC, and the material was left unsorted. Donation came from some 72 patients with untreated early-stage non-small cell lung cancer. Germline-derived CDR1 and CDR2 are LGHDT and YNNKEL (reference sequence). V was pared by 1 base and J by 1 base, with 2 bases between. The CDR3 sequence is 12 residues long. The receptor's source is a female donor with early-stage non-small cell lung cancer. The chain joins TRBV3-1 to TRBJ2-7; D is ambiguous. Here the sequenced sample was PBMCs, taken at surgery. The CDR3 bases are TGTGCCAGCAGCCAAGGGTCCTACGAGCAGTACTTC. Its translation: CASSQGSYEQYF.